Listed below are T cell receptor beta chains from one sample, sequenced in a study. TCRdb re-analysed the RT-PCR reads in MiXCR, keeping a single row per CDR3 protein. This sample has more than 550,000 distinct CDR3 sequences, with approximately 15% found just once. The specimen sequenced was memory CD4+ T cells from blood. These receptors came from a female donor in good health, serving as a healthy control. Both conserved end residues are part of each CDR3. The D gene is left open where the match is weak. Clone size is shown for a subset of rows, as once, few, many or a class of expanded clone.

abundance	v_gene	d_gene	j_gene	CDR3nt	CDR3aa
.	TRBV7-9	.	TRBJ1-4	TGTGCCAGCACCCAGGCAGGGCGTGGTTCCATTGAAAAACTGTTTTTT	CASTQAGRGSIEKLFF
few	TRBV20-1	TRBD1	TRBJ2-5	TGCAGTGCTAGCCGGGACAGGGGTTGGGAGACCCAGTACTTC	CSASRDRGWETQYF
few	TRBV7-2	.	TRBJ1-2	TGTGCCAGCAGCTTAGTAGGCCCGCTTGGCTACACCTTC	CASSLVGPLGYTF
many	TRBV6-2/TRBV6-3	.	TRBJ2-2	TGTGCCAGCAGACAGCTTGGGAACACCGGGGAGCTGTTTTTT	CASRQLGNTGELFF
.	TRBV5-1	TRBD1	TRBJ1-2	TGCGCCAGCAGCTCCCTTCGCGGACAGGGGGCTCATGGCTACACCTTC	CASSSLRGQGAHGYTF
.	TRBV29-1	TRBD1	TRBJ1-2	TGCAGCGTTGCCCCGGGACAGGGGGCTAATACCTTC	CSVAPGQGANTF
many	TRBV6-5	TRBD2	TRBJ2-3	TGTGCCAGCAGTCCGGGACTAGCACGGACAGATACGCAGTATTTT	CASSPGLARTDTQYF
.	TRBV7-2	.	TRBJ2-6	TGTGCCAGCAGCTGGACGGAAGCCAACGTCCTGACTTTC	CASSWTEANVLTF
.	TRBV28	.	TRBJ1-1	TGTGCCAGCAGCAGACAGAATCCAATGAACACTGAAGCTTTCTTT	CASSRQNPMNTEAFF
few	TRBV9	.	TRBJ2-5	TGTGCCAGCAGCCTAGGGCCAGGGGCGGAAGAGACCCAGTACTTC	CASSLGPGAEETQYF
few	TRBV7-2	.	TRBJ2-2	TGTGCCAGCAGCTTACGAAGTCCCGGGGAGCTGTTTTTT	CASSLRSPGELFF
.	TRBV4-2	.	TRBJ1-3	TGTGCCAGCAGCCAAGGACAGAGATTTGGGGACACCATATATTTT	CASSQGQRFGDTIYF
few	TRBV4-2	TRBD2	TRBJ2-7	TGTGCCAGCAGCCAAGATTTAGCGGGCTCTGAGCAGTACTTC	CASSQDLAGSEQYF
.	TRBV5-1	.	TRBJ2-1	TGCGCCAGCAGCTTGGCGGTAGCGGCTTACAATGAGCAGTTCTTC	CASSLAVAAYNEQFF
.	TRBV3-1	.	TRBJ2-4	TGTGCCAGCAGCCAAGAAGGACAGTTAAACATTCAGTACTTC	CASSQEGQLNIQYF